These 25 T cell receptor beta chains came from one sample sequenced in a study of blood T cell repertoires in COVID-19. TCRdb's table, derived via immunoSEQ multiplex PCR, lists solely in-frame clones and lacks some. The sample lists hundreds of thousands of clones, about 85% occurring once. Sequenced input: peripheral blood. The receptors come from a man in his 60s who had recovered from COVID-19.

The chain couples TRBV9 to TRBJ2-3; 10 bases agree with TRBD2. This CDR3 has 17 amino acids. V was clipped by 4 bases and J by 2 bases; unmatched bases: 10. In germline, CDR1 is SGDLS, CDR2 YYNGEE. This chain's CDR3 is CASSPHSSGGYTDTQYF. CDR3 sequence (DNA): TGTGCCAGCAGCCCTCACTCTAGCGGGGGCTACACAGATACGCAGTATTTT.

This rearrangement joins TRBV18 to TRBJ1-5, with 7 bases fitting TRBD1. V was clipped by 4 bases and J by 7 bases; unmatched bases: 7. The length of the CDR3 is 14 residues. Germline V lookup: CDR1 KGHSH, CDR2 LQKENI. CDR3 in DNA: TGTGCCAGCTCACAGACAGGGTACGGGCAGCCCCAGCATTTT. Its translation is CASSQTGYGQPQHF.

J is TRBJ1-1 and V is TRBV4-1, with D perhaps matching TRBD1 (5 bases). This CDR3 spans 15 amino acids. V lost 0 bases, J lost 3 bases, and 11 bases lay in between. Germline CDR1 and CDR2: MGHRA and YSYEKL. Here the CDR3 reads CASSQDGQGHTEAFF. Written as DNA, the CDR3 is TGCGCCAGCAGCCAAGACGGGCAGGGCCACACTGAAGCTTTCTTT.

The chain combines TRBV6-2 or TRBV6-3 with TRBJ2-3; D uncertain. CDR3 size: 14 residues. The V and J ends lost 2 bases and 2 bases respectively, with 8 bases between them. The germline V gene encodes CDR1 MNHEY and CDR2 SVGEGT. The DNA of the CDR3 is TGTGCCAGCAGTTACCGTCGGTTCACAGATACGCAGTATTTT. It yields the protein CASSYRRFTDTQYF.

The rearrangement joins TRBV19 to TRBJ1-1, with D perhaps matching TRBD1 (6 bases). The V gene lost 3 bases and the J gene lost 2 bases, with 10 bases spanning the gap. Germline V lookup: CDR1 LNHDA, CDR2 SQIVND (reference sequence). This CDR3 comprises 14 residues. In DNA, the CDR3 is TGTGCCAGTAGTATTGGACAGACAAACACTGAAGCTTTCTTT. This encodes CASSIGQTNTEAFF.

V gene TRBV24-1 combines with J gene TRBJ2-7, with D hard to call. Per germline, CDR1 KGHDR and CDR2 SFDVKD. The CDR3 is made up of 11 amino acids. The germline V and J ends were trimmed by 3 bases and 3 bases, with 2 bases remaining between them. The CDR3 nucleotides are TGTGCCACCAGTGATCACTACGAGCAGTACTTC. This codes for CATSDHYEQYF.

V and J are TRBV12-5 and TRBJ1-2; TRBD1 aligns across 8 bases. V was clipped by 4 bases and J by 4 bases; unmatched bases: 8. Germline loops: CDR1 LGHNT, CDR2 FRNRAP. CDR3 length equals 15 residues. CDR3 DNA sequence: TGTGCTAGTGGTTCCCGGACAGGGCCCACCTATGGCTACACCTTC. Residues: CASGSRTGPTYGYTF.

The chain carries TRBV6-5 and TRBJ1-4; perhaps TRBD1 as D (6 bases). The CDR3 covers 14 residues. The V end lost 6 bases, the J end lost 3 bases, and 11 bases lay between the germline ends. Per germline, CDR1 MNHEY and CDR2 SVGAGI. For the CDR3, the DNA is TGTGCCAGCAGAACAGGGTTTGCTAATGAAAAACTGTTTTTT. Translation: CASRTGFANEKLFF.

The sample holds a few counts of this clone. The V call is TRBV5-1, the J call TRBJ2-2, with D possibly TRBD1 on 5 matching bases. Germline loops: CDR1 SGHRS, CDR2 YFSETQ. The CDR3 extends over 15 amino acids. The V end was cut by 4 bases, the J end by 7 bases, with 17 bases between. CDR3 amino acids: CASSPPTVVGGELFF. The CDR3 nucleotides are TGCGCCAGCAGCCCCCCGACAGTGGTTGGCGGGGAGCTGTTTTTT.

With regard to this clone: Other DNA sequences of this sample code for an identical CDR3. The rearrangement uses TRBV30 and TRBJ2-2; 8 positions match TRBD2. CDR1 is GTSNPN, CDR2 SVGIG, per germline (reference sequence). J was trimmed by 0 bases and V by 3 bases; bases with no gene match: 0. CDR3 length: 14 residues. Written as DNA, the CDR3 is TGTGCCTGGAGCGGGAGGGCGAACACCGGGGAGCTGTTTTTT. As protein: CAWSGRANTGELFF.

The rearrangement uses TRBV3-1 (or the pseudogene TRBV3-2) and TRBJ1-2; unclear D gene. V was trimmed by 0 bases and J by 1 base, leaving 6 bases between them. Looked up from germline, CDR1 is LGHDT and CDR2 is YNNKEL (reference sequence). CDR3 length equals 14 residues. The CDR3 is CASSQDPLNYGYTF. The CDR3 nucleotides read TGTGCCAGCAGCCAAGATCCCCTTAACTATGGCTACACCTTC.

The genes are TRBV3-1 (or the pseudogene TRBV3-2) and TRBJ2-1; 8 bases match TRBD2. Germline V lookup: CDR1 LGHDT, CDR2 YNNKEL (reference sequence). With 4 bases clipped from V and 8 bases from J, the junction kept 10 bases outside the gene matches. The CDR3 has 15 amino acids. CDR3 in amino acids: CASSLTLGGVHEQFF. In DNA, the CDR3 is TGTGCCAGCAGCCTCACCCTCGGGGGGGTTCATGAGCAGTTCTTC.

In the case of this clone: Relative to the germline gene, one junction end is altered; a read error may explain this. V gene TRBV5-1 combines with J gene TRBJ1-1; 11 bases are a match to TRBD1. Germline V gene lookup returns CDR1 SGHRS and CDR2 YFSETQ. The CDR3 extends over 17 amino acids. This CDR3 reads CASSYRTGGKMNTEAFF. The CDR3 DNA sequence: TGCGCCAGTAGCTACCGGACAGGGGGCAAAATGAACACTGAAGCTTTCTTT.

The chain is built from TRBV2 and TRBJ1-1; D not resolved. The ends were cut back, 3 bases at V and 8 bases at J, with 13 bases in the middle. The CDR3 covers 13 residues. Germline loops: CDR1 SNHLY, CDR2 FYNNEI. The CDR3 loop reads CASSDLFGGEAFF. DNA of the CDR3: TGTGCCAGCAGTGACTTATTCGGCGGGGAAGCTTTCTTT.

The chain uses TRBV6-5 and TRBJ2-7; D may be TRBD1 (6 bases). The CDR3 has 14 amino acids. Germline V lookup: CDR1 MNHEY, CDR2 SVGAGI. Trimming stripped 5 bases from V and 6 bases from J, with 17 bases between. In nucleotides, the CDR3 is TGTGCCAGCAGTCCGGGACAAGTAAAGGGCGAGCAGTACTTC. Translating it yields CASSPGQVKGEQYF.

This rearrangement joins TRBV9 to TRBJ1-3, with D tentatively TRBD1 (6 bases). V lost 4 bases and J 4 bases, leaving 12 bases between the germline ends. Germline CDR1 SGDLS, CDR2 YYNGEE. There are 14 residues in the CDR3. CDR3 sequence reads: CASSPQGRGNTIYF. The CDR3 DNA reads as TGTGCCAGCAGCCCCCAGGGGCGAGGAAACACCATATATTTT.

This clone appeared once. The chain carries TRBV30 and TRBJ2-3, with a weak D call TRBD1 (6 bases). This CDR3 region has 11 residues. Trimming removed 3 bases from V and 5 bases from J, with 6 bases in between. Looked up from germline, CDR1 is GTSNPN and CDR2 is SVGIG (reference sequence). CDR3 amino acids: CAWSRGDTQYF. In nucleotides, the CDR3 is TGTGCCTGGAGCAGGGGAGATACGCAGTATTTT.

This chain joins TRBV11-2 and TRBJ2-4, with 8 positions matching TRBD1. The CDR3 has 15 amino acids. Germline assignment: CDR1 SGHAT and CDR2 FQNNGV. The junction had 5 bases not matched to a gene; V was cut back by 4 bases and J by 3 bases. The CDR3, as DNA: TGTGCCAGCAGCTCCCCCGGGACAGGCAAAAACATTCAGTACTTC. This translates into CASSSPGTGKNIQYF.

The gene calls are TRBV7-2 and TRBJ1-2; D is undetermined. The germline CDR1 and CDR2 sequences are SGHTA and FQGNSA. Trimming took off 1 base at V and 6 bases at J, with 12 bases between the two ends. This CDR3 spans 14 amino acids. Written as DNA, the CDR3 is TGTGCCAGCAGCTTAGACCCCGTGTACAATGGCTACACCTTC. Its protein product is CASSLDPVYNGYTF.

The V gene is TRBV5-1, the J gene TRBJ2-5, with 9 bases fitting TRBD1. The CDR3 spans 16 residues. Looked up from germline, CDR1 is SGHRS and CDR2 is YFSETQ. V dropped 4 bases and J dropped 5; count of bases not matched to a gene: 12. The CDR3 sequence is CASSPFGTGQWETQYF. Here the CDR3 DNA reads TGCGCCAGCAGCCCCTTTGGGACAGGGCAATGGGAGACCCAGTACTTC.

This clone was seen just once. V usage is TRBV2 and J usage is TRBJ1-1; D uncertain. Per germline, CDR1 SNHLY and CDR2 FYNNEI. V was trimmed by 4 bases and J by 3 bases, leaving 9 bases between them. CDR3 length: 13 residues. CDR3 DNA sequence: TGTGCCAGCAGTGCAATGAGGTACACTGAAGCTTTCTTT. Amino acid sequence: CASSAMRYTEAFF. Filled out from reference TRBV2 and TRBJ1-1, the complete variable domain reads EPEVTQTPSHQVTQMGQEVILRCVPISNHLYFYWYRQILGQKVEFLVSFYNNEISEKSEIFDDQFSVERPDGSNFTLKIRSTKLEDSAMYFCASSAMRYTEAFFGQGTRLTVV.

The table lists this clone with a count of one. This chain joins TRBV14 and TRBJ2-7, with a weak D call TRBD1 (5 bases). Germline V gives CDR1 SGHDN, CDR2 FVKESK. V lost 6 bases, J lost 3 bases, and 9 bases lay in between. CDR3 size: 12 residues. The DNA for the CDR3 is TGTGCCAGCAGTCTCCAGGGCTACGAGCAGTACTTC. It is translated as CASSLQGYEQYF.

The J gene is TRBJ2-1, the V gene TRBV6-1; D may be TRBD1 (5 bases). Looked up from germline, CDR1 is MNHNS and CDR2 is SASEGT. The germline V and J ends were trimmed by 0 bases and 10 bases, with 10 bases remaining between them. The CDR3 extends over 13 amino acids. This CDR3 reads CASSEAGYREQFF. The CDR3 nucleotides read TGTGCCAGCAGTGAAGCGGGTTACAGGGAGCAGTTCTTC.

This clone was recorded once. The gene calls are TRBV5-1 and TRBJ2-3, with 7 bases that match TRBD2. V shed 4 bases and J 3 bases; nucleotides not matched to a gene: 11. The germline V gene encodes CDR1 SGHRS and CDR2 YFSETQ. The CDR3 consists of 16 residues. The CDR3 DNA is TGCGCCAGCAGCCCCGGGGGAGGGAGTCAAACAGATACGCAGTATTTT. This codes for CASSPGGGSQTDTQYF.

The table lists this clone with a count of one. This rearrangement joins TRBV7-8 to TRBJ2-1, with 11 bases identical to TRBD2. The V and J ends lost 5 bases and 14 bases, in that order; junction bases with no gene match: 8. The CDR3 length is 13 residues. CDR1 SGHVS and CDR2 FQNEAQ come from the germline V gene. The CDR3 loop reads CASSQRTSGLEFF. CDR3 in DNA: TGTGCCAGCAGCCAACGGACTAGCGGGCTTGAGTTCTTC.